This T cell receptor (beta chain) was profiled in a study of shared clonotypes between healthy human individuals. About the research overall: The cohort had a couple of women and a few men, ages 18 to 49.

Data came from immunoSEQ multiplex PCR; TCRdb stores just in-frame clones and leaves some out. The sample consists of 1.4 million to 1.5 million clones, roughly 95% of them appearing once. The specimen sequenced was naive CD4+ T cells sorted from blood. The subset here: CD45RA+ positively selected. This TCR derives from a man aged 30 to 39 in good health.

CDR3 sequence (DNA): TGTGCCAGCAGCCAGCGGGCAGATACGCAGTATTTT. It specifies CASSQRADTQYF. The chain is built from TRBV11-3 and TRBJ2-3, with a possible D match to TRBD2 (6 bases). The V gene's germline CDR1 is SGHNT and CDR2 YENEEA. Trimming removed 5 bases at V and 4 bases at J, with 7 bases between. This CDR3 comprises 12 residues.